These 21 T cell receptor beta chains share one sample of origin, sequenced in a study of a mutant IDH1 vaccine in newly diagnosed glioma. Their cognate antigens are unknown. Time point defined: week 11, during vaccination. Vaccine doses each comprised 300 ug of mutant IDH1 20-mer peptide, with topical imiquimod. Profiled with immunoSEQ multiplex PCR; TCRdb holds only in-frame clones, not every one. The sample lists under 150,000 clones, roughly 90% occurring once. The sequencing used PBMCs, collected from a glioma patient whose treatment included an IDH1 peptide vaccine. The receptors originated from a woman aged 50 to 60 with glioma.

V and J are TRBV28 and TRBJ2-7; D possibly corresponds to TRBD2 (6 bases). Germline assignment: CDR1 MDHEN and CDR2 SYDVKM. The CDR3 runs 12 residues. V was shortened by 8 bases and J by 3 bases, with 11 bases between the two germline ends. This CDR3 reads CASAGTLYEQYF. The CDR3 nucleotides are TGTGCCAGCGCCGGGACTCTCTACGAGCAGTACTTC.

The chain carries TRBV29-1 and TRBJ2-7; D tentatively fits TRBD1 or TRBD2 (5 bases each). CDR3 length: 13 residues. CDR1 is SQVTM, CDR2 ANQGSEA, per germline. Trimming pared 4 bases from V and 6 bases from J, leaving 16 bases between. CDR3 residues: CSVGRGAQSEQYF. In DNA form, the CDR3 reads TGCAGCGTTGGACGAGGGGCGCAGAGCGAGCAGTACTTC.

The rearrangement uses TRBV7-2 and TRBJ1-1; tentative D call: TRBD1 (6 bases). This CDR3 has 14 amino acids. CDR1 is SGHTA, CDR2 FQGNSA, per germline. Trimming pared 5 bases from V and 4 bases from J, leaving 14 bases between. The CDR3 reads CASSQNRGATEAFF. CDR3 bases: TGTGCCAGCAGCCAGAACCGGGGGGCCACTGAAGCTTTCTTT.

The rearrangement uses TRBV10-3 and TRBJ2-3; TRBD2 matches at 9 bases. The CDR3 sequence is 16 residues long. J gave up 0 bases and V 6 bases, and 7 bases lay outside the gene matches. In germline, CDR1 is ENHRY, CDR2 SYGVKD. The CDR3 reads CAIRGTSRLSTDTQYF. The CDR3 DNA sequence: TGTGCCATCAGGGGGACTAGCCGGTTAAGCACAGATACGCAGTATTTT.

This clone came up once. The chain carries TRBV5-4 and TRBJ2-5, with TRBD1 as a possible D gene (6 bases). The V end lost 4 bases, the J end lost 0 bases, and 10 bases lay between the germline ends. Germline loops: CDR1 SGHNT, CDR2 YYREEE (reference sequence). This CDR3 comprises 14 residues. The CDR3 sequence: CASSETGHQETQYF. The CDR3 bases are TGTGCCAGCAGCGAGACAGGCCACCAAGAGACCCAGTACTTC.

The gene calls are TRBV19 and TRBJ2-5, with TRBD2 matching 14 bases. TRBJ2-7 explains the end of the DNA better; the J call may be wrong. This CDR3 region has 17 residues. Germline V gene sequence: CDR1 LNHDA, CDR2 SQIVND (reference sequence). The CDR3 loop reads CASSTTRTSGRPYEQYF. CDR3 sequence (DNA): TGTGCCAGTAGTACCACCCGGACTAGCGGGAGGCCCTACGAGCAGTACTTC.

The CDR3 is CASSEGLADHYEQYF. CDR3 nucleotides: TGTGCCAGCAGTGAAGGACTAGCGGACCACTACGAGCAGTACTTC. This sequence joins TRBV6-1 and TRBJ2-7; TRBD2 matches at 9 bases. Germline values: CDR1 MNHNS, CDR2 SASEGT. The CDR3 extends over 15 amino acids. Trimming cost V 1 base and J 3 bases; bases outside gene matches: 4.

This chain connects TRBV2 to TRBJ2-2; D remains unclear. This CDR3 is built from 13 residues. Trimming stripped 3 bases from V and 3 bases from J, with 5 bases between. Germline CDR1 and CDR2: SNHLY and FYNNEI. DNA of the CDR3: TGTGCCAGCAGTGACAGATACACCGGGGAGCTGTTTTTT. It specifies CASSDRYTGELFF.

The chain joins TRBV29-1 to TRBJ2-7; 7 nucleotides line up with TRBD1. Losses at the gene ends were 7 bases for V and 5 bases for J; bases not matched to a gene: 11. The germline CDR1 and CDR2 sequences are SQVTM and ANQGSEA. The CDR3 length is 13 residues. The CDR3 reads CSAHRGARDEQYF. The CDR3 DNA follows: TGCAGCGCTCACAGGGGCGCGAGGGACGAGCAGTACTTC.

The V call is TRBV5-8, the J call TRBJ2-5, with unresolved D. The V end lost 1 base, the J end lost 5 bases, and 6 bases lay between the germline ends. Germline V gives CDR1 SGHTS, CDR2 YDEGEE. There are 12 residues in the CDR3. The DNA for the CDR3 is TGTGCCAGCAGCTTGTGGTCCGAGACCCAGTACTTC. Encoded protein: CASSLWSETQYF.

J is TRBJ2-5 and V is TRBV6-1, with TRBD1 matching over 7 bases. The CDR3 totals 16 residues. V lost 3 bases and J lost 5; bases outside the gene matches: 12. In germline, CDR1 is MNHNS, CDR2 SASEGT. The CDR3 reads CASSDLNRGSWETQYF. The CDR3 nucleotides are TGTGCCAGCAGTGACCTTAACAGGGGATCGTGGGAGACCCAGTACTTC.

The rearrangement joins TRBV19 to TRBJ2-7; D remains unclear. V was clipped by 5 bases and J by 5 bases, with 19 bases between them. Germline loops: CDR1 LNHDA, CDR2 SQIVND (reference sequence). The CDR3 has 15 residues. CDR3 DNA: TGTGCCAGTAGTGTCCGTTCTGGGCTTAACGACGAGCAGTACTTC. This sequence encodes CASSVRSGLNDEQYF.

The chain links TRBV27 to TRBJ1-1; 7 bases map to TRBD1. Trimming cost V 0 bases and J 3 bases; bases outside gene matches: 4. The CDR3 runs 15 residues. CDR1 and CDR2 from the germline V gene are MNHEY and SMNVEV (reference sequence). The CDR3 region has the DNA TGTGCCAGCAGTTTATCCCCGACAGGGTACACTGAAGCTTTCTTT. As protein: CASSLSPTGYTEAFF.

The CDR3 spells CASSLGTTGPNYEQYF. The CDR3 DNA follows: TGTGCCAGCAGCTTGGGAACTACAGGTCCGAACTACGAGCAGTACTTC. This chain joins TRBV5-4 and TRBJ2-7; D may be TRBD1 (5 bases). The CDR3 spans 16 residues. Germline-derived CDR1 and CDR2 are SGHNT and YYREEE (reference sequence). Trimming left V 0 bases short and J 3 bases short, with 16 bases between.

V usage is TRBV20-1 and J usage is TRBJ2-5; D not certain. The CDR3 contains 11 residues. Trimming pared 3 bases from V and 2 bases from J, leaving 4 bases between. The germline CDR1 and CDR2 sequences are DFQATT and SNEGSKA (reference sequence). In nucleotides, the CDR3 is TGCAGTGCTAGGAGGCAAGAGACCCAGTACTTC. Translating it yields CSARRQETQYF.

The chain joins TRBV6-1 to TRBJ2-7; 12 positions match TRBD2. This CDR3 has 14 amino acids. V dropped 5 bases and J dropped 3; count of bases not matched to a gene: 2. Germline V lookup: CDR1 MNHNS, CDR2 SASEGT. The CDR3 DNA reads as TGTGCCAGCAGTTTGACTAGCGGGAGCTACGAGCAGTACTTC. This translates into CASSLTSGSYEQYF.

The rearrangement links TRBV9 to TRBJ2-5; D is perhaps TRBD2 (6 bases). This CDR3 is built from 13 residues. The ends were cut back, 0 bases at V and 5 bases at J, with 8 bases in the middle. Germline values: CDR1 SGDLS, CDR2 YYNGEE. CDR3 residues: CASSVGLVETQYF. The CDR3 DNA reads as TGTGCCAGCAGCGTAGGACTAGTCGAGACCCAGTACTTC.

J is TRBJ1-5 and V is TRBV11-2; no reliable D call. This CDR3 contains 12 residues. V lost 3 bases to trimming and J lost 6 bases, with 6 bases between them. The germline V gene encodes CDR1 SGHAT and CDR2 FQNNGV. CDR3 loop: CASSLEGQPQHF. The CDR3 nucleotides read TGTGCCAGCAGCTTGGAGGGTCAGCCCCAGCATTTT. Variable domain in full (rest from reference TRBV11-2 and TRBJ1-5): EAGVAQSPRYKIIEKRQSVAFWCNPISGHATLYWYQQILGQGPKLLIQFQNNGVVDDSQLPKDRFSAERLKGVDSTLKIQPAKLEDSAVYLCASSLEGQPQHFGDGTRLSIL.

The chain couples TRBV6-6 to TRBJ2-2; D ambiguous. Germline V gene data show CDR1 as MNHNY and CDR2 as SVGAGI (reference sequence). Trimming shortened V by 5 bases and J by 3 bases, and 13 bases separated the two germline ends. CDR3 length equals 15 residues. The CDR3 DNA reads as TGTGCCAGCAGTACCGACTGGGAATACACCGGGGAGCTGTTTTTT. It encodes CASSTDWEYTGELFF.

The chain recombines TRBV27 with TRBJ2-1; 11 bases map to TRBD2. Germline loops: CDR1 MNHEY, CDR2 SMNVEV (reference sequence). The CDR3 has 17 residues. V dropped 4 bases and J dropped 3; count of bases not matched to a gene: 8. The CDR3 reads CASSSLAGVQGYNEQFF. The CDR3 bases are TGTGCCAGCAGTTCACTAGCGGGAGTACAAGGCTACAATGAGCAGTTCTTC.

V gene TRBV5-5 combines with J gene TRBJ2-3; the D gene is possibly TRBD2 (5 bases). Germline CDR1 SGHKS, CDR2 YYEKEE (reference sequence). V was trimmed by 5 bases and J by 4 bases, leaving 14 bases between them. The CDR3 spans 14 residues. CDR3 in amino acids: CASSRPLGADTQYF. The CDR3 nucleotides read TGTGCCAGCAGTCGGCCCCTCGGGGCAGATACGCAGTATTTT.